Described below is a single T cell receptor (beta chain) sequence and its context. The target antigen is unknown. This entry comes from a study of CD8 T cell repertoires and HIV-1 epitope variants. Study details: Each of Twenty-five Gag and Nef epitope peptides stimulated a separate culture. IL-2, IL-7 and IL-15 were added on days 3 and 7 of roughly nine-day cultures.

The V gene's germline CDR1 is SNHLY and CDR2 FYNNEI. V was shortened by 3 bases and J by 2 bases, with 8 bases between the two germline ends. The CDR3 loop spans 13 amino acids. Here immunoSEQ multiplex PCR was the method, and the copy in TCRdb shows in-frame clones only, minus some. The sample carries roughly 4,600 clones, more than 60% recorded once. What was sequenced was cultured CD8+ T cells derived from PBMCs. V usage is TRBV2 and J usage is TRBJ2-7, with no clear D. This receptor was identified in a male donor with HIV. The CDR3 is CASSDNGAYEQYF. The CDR3 region has the DNA TGTGCCAGCAGTGATAACGGTGCCTACGAGCAGTACTTC.